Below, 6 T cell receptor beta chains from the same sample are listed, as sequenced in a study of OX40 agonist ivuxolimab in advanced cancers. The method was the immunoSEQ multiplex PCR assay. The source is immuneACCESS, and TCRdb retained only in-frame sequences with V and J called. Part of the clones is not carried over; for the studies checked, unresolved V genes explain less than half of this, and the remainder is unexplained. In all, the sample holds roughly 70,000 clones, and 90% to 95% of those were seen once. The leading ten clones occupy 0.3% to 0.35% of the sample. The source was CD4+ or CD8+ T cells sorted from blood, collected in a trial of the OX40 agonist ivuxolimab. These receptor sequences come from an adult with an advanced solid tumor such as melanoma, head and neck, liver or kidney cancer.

The CDR3 bases are TGTGCCAGCAGGGACTGGGGCAATCAGCCCCAGCATTTT. It is translated as CASRDWGNQPQHF. This chain connects TRBV2 to TRBJ1-5; D is unresolved. The CDR3 is made up of 13 amino acids. Deletions cut 6 bases from V and 2 bases from J, with 8 bases between. Germline assignment: CDR1 SNHLY and CDR2 FYNNEI.

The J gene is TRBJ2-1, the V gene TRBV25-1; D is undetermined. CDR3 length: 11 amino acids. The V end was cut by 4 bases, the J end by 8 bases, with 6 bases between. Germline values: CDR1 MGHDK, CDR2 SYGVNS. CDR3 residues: CASSGLHEQFF. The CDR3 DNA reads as TGTGCCAGCAGTGGCCTCCATGAGCAGTTCTTC.

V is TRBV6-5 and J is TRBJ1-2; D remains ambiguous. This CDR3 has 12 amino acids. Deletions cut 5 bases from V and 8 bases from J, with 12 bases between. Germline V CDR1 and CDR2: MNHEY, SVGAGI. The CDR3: CASSQAGLGYTF. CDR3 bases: TGTGCCAGCAGTCAGGCGGGGTTGGGCTACACCTTC.

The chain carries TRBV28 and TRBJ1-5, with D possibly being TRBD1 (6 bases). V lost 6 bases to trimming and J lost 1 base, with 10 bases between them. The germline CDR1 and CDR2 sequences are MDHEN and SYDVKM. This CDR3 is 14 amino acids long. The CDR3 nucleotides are TGTGCCAGCAGCAGGGGTGGAAGCAATCAGCCCCAGCATTTT. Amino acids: CASSRGGSNQPQHF.

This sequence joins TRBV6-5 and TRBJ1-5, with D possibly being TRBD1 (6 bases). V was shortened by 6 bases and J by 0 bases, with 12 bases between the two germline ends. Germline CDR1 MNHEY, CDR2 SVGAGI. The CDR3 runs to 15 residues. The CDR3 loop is CASSGQPDSNQPQHF. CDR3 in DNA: TGTGCCAGCAGCGGACAGCCAGATAGCAATCAGCCCCAGCATTTT.

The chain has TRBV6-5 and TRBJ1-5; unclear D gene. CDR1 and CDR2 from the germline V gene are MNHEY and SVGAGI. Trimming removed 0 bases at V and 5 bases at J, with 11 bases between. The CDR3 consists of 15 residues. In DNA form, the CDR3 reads TGTGCCAGCAGTTACTCGGGCGGGATGGATCAGCCCCAGCATTTT. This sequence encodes CASSYSGGMDQPQHF.